These T cell receptor beta chains were read from a single sample in a study of CD8+CD57+ T cells in acquired aplastic anemia. TCRdb independently ran MiXCR on the reads; one entry per CDR3 protein. The table lists just over 200,000 distinct CDR3 sequences, 65% of them singletons. Sequencing was carried out using sorted CD4+, CD8+, or CD8+CD57+ T cells (not recorded which) from PBMCs. The receptors derive from a human donor with aplastic anemia. Both conserved end residues are part of each CDR3. The order of the fields is D gene, clone size, J gene, V gene, CDR3 DNA, CDR3 protein. The D gene is left open where the match is weak. Part of the rows lack a size; the others show once, few, many or a class for expanded clones.

>NA|NA|TRBJ2-7|TRBV6-1
TGTGCCAGCACTCAAGGAAGCGGACGGCCCTACGAGCAGTACTTC
CASTQGSGRPYEQYF
>NA|NA|TRBJ2-2|TRBV12-3/TRBV12-4
TGTGCCAGCAGTTTGGCAGGGCCCGGGGAGCTGTTTTTT
CASSLAGPGELFF
>TRBD2|NA|TRBJ2-1|TRBV20-1
TGCAGTGCTAAGAGCCTAGCGGGAGGGGACTCCTACAATGAGCAGTTCTTC
CSAKSLAGGDSYNEQFF
>NA|NA|TRBJ1-6|TRBV9
TGTGCCAGCAGCGTAGAAGGGGGGCGTAATTCACCCCTCCACTTT
CASSVEGGRNSPLHF
>NA|NA|TRBJ1-1|TRBV19
TGTGCCAGTAGCCAGGGAGGGGTGAACACTGAAGCTTTCTTT
CASSQGGVNTEAFF
>TRBD1|NA|TRBJ2-7|TRBV19
TGTGCCAGTACCCGACAGGGTACCTACGAGCAGTACTTC
CASTRQGTYEQYF
>TRBD1|once|TRBJ1-1|TRBV5-1
TGCGCCAGCAGCGTTCAGGGGGGGAACACTGAAGCTTTCTTT
CASSVQGGNTEAFF
>NA|NA|TRBJ2-1|TRBV10-2
TGCGCCAGCAAGGAGGCTATTACAATGGATGAGCAGTTCTTC
CASKEAITMDEQFF
>NA|many|TRBJ1-1|TRBV14
TGTGCCAGCAGCCAAGTGACAGCGCTAGATGAAGCTTTCTTT
CASSQVTALDEAFF
>NA|few|TRBJ2-6|TRBV24-1
TGTGCCACCAGTGAGACAGGATCTGGGGCCAACGTCCTGACTTTC
CATSETGSGANVLTF
>NA|few|TRBJ2-7|TRBV29-1
TGCAGCGCTACCCTCCGCGGGACCGACGAGCAGTACTTC
CSATLRGTDEQYF
>TRBD2|NA|TRBJ2-1|TRBV20-1
TGCAGTGCTAGTAACCCTTCTAGCGGGAGATTTTCCTACAATGAGCAGTTCTTC
CSASNPSSGRFSYNEQFF
>NA|NA|TRBJ1-1|TRBV7-3
TGTGCCAGCAGCCTCGGGGGGGGACACGAGGCTTTCTTT
CASSLGGGHEAFF
>NA|once|TRBJ1-2|TRBV10-3
TGTGCCATCAGTGAGGTGTCGGTATTAGTTGGCTACACCTTC
CAISEVSVLVGYTF
>NA|NA|TRBJ1-5|TRBV19
TGTGCCAGTAGTCTCAGTGTCAGCAATCAGCCCCAGCATTTT
CASSLSVSNQPQHF
>NA|NA|TRBJ1-1|TRBV29-1
TGCAGCGTTGCAGCCCTCACTGAAGCTTTCTTT
CSVAALTEAFF
>TRBD1|NA|TRBJ2-1|TRBV12-3/TRBV12-4
TGTGCCAGCAGTGTAGGACAGGGATACAATGAGCAGTTCTTC
CASSVGQGYNEQFF
>NA|once|TRBJ1-1|TRBV15
TGTGCCACCAGCAGAGAGAAGGCACAGAACACTGAAGCTTTCTTT
CATSREKAQNTEAFF
>NA|NA|TRBJ1-1|TRBV10-3
TGTGCCATCAGAGGGGACACTGAAGCTTTCTTT
CAIRGDTEAFF
>NA|NA|TRBJ2-2|TRBV9
TGTGCCAGCAGCGTAGCGGACAGATTCACCGGGGAGCTGTTTTTT
CASSVADRFTGELFF
>NA|few|TRBJ2-3|TRBV5-6
TGTGCCAGCTCAAACGATCTCGGTCGGGACGGTAGCACAGATACGCAGTATTTT
CASSNDLGRDGSTDTQYF
>NA|few|TRBJ2-1|TRBV7-3
TGTGCCAGCAGCTTACCTGGAGGTAATGAGCAGTTCTTC
CASSLPGGNEQFF
>NA|once|TRBJ1-1|TRBV10-2
TGCGCCAGCAACGGGGGCGTGTTTGGGGGCATGAACACTGAAGCTTTCTTT
CASNGGVFGGMNTEAFF
>NA|once|TRBJ1-6|TRBV7-9
TGTGCCAGCAGCCCTTCGGGACCGGAGCATAATTCACCCCTCCACTTT
CASSPSGPEHNSPLHF
>NA|NA|TRBJ2-2|TRBV2
TGTGCCAGCAGTGCCTCCGGAGTGAGAGCCGGGGAGCTGTTTTTT
CASSASGVRAGELFF
>TRBD2|many|TRBJ2-3|TRBV6-4
TGTGCCAGCAGCGGGGGGGCTGGCACAGATACGCAGTATTTT
CASSGGAGTDTQYF
>NA|NA|TRBJ2-1|TRBV10-3
TGTGCCATCAGTGAGTTAGTGGTTGTTAGCTCCTACAATGAGCAGTTCTTC
CAISELVVVSSYNEQFF